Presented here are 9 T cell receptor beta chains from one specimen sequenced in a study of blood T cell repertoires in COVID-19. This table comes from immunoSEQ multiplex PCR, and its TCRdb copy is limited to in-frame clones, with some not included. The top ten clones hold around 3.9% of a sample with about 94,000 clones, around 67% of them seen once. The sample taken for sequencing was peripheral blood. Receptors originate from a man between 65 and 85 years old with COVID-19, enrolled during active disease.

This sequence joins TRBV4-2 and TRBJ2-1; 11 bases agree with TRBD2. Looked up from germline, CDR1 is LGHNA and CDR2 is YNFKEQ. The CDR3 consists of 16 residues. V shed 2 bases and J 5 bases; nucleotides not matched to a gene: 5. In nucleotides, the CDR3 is TGTGCCAGCAGCCAACCGGGACTAGCGGCCCACAATGAGCAGTTCTTC. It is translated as CASSQPGLAAHNEQFF.

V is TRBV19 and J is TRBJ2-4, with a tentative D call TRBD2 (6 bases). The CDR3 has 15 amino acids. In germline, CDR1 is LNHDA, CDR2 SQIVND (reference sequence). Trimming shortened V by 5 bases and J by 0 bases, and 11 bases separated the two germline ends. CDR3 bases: TGTGCCAGTAGTCCACCCGGGGGAGCCAAAAACATTCAGTACTTC. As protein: CASSPPGGAKNIQYF.

The CDR3 DNA is TGCGCCAGCAGCCAAGAACTGGCCGGGGAGCAGTACTTC. The encoded protein is CASSQELAGEQYF. The chain combines TRBV4-3 with TRBJ2-7; D ambiguous. CDR1 and CDR2 from the germline V gene are LGHNA and YSLEER. CDR3 length: 13 residues. V shed 0 bases and J shed 7 bases, with 10 bases lying between them.

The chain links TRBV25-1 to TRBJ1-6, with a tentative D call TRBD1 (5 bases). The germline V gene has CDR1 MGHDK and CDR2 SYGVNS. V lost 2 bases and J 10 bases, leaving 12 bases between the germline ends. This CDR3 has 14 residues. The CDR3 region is CASSEVQGGSPLHF. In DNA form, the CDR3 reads TGTGCCAGCAGTGAAGTTCAGGGAGGGTCACCCCTCCACTTT.

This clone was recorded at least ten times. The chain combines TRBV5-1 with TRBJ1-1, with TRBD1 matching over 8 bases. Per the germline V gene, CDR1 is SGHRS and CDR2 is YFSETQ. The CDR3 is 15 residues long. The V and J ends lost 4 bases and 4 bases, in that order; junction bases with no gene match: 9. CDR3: CASSPRTGSSTEAFF. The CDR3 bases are TGCGCCAGCAGCCCCCGGACAGGGTCTTCCACTGAAGCTTTCTTT. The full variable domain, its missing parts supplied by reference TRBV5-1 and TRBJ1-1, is KAGVTQTPRYLIKTRGQQVTLSCSPISGHRSVSWYQQTPGQGLQFLFEYFSETQRNKGNFPGRFSGRQFSNSRSEMNVSTLELGDSALYLCASSPRTGSSTEAFFGQGTRLTVV.

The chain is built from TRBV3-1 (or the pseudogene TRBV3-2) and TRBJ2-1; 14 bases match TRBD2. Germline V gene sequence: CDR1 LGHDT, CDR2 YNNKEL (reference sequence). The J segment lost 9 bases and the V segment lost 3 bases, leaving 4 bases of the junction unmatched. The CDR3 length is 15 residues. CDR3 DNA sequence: TGTGCCAGCAGCCAGAGACTAGCGGGAGGGGGTGAGCAGTTCTTC. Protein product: CASSQRLAGGGEQFF.

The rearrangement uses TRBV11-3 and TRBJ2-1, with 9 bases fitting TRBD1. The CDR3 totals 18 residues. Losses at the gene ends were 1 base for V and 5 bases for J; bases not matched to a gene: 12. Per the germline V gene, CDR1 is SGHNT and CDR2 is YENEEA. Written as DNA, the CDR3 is TGTGCCAGCAGCTTAGCGATTACAGGGGGCTCTTACAACAATGAGCAGTTCTTC. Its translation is CASSLAITGGSYNNEQFF.

The CDR3 DNA reads TGTGCCAGCAGCTTTAAGGGGATCGGGGAGCAGTTCTTC. Its protein is CASSFKGIGEQFF. This chain uses TRBV7-2 with TRBJ2-1; weak D call: TRBD1 (5 bases). The CDR3 contains 13 residues. Germline CDR1 reads SGHTA; CDR2 reads FQGNSA. The V end lost 3 bases, the J end lost 10 bases, and 13 bases lay between the germline ends.

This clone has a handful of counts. The CDR3 here is CASSQAYLASYEQYF. The DNA for the CDR3 is TGCGCCAGCAGCCAAGCTTATCTAGCCTCCTACGAGCAGTACTTC. This sequence joins TRBV4-3 and TRBJ2-7; a weak D match, TRBD2 (5 bases). CDR3 length equals 15 residues. CDR1 is LGHNA, CDR2 YSLEER, per germline. Trimming removed 1 base at V and 0 bases at J, with 10 bases between.